These 15 T cell receptor beta chains originate from one sample sequenced in a study of T cell responses to AZD1222 COVID-19 vaccine. Repertoires were generated with immunoSEQ multiplex PCR, while TCRdb's copy carries only in-frame clones and drops some. There are 150,000 or so clones in the sample; 75% to 90% occur only once, and 5% to 7.5% lies in the top ten. The sample in question was peripheral blood, obtained on day 0 of AZD1222 vaccination. The receptors derive from an adult in good health.

The V gene is TRBV6-5, the J gene TRBJ1-1; 7 nucleotides agree with TRBD1. Trimming removed 9 bases from V and 12 bases from J; junction bases left unmatched: 10. The CDR3 consists of 11 residues. The germline V gene encodes CDR1 MNHEY and CDR2 SVGAGI. DNA for the CDR3: TGTGCCAGTATATGGGACAGCTATTCTTTCTTT. Amino acid sequence: CASIWDSYSFF.

This chain connects TRBV18 to TRBJ2-7, with a weak D call TRBD2 (5 bases). V lost 2 bases, J lost 5 bases, and 16 bases lay in between. Germline values: CDR1 KGHSH, CDR2 LQKENI. The CDR3 spans 15 residues. The CDR3 here is CASSPSRDSVHEQYF. The CDR3 coding sequence is TGTGCCAGCTCACCATCTCGGGATTCGGTTCACGAGCAGTACTTC.

The V and J genes are TRBV9 and TRBJ1-5, with 7 bases fitting TRBD1. Germline V gene lookup returns CDR1 SGDLS and CDR2 YYNGEE. Unmatched junction bases numbered 8, after V lost 4 bases and J lost 4 bases. The CDR3 has 15 residues. CDR3: CASSRGAGGNQPQHF. The CDR3 nucleotides are TGTGCCAGCAGCCGAGGGGCAGGGGGAAATCAGCCCCAGCATTTT.

This chain links TRBV7-8 with TRBJ1-2; D is unclear. From germline, CDR1 is SGHVS and CDR2 FQNEAQ. V was clipped by 5 bases and J by 13 bases, with 23 bases between them. The CDR3 totals 14 residues. This CDR3 is CASSQHRTREDCTF. CDR3 DNA sequence: TGTGCCAGCAGCCAACACCGGACGCGGGAGGATTGCACCTTC. The variable domain in full, completed from reference TRBV7-8 and TRBJ1-2, reads GAGVSQSPRYKVAKRGQDVALRCDPISGHVSLFWYQQALGQGPEFLTYFQNEAQLDKSGLPSDRFFAERPEGSVSTLKIQRTQQEDSAVYLCASSQHRTREDCTFGSGTRLTVV.

The rearrangement joins TRBV5-1 to TRBJ2-7, with 7 bases aligning to TRBD1. This CDR3 comprises 14 residues. V dropped 4 bases and J dropped 5; count of bases not matched to a gene: 9. Germline V gene sequence: CDR1 SGHRS, CDR2 YFSETQ. CDR3 residues: CASSAGQALDEQYF. CDR3 in DNA: TGCGCCAGCAGCGCTGGACAGGCCTTGGACGAGCAGTACTTC.

The rearrangement uses TRBV7-2 and TRBJ1-4, with D unresolved. The CDR3 is 16 residues long. V was shortened by 1 base and J by 3 bases, with 12 bases between the two germline ends. The germline V gene has CDR1 SGHTA and CDR2 FQGNSA. The CDR3 spells CASSLEMALANEKLFF. In DNA form, the CDR3 reads TGTGCCAGCAGCTTAGAGATGGCTTTGGCTAATGAAAAACTGTTTTTT.

The chain links TRBV7-9 to TRBJ2-3, with D possibly matching TRBD2 (7 bases). CDR1 and CDR2 (germline): SEHNR, FQNEAQ (reference sequence). The CDR3 covers 15 residues. V lost 4 bases to trimming and J lost 2 bases, with 13 bases between them. The DNA of the CDR3 is TGTGCCAGCAGCTCCCGCGGGGGCTTCACAGATACGCAGTATTTT. Protein: CASSSRGGFTDTQYF.

This chain uses TRBV12-5 with TRBJ1-1; TRBD1 is a possible D gene (5 bases). V lost 1 base and J lost 5, with 14 bases in between. The germline gives CDR1 LGHNT, CDR2 FRNRAP. The CDR3 contains 15 residues. The CDR3 coding sequence is TGTGCTAGTGGTTTGGCCCAACTTGGGGGGACTGAAGCTTTCTTT. Translating gives CASGLAQLGGTEAFF.

This CDR3 is CASSSRFGAGGPNEQFF. For the CDR3, the DNA is TGTGCCAGCAGCTCCCGGTTCGGCGCGGGGGGTCCTAATGAGCAGTTCTTC. The chain couples TRBV7-2 to TRBJ2-1; the match to TRBD2 covers 8 bases. CDR1 and CDR2 from the germline V gene are SGHTA and FQGNSA. V lost 4 bases and J lost 7; bases outside the gene matches: 15. There are 17 residues in the CDR3. Complete variable domain (other parts from reference TRBV7-2 and TRBJ2-1): GAGVSQSPSNKVTEKGKDVELRCDPISGHTALYWYRQSLGQGLEFLIYFQGNSAPDKSGLPSDRFSAERTGGSVSTLTIQRTQQEDSAVYLCASSSRFGAGGPNEQFFGPGTRLTVL.

The genes are TRBV5-6 and TRBJ1-1, with 7 nucleotides matching TRBD1. CDR3 length: 14 amino acids. The J segment lost 9 bases and the V segment lost 0 bases, leaving 8 bases of the junction unmatched. CDR1 is SGHDT, CDR2 YYEEEE, per germline. CDR3 sequence: CASSLAETGRQAFF. The CDR3 nucleotides read TGTGCCAGCAGCTTGGCGGAGACAGGGCGACAAGCTTTCTTT.

This rearrangement joins TRBV29-1 to TRBJ1-1; D uncertain. This CDR3 has 12 amino acids. Germline CDR1 is SQVTM and CDR2 is ANQGSEA. Trimming left V 7 bases short and J 0 bases short, with 9 bases between. The DNA of the CDR3 is TGCAGCGCTGACATATTGAACACTGAAGCTTTCTTT. This translates into CSADILNTEAFF.

The chain is built from TRBV19 and TRBJ1-1; no firm D call. The germline V gene encodes CDR1 LNHDA and CDR2 SQIVND (reference sequence). There are 13 residues in the CDR3. V was shortened by 6 bases and J by 5 bases, with 13 bases between the two germline ends. The CDR3 reads CASSGSLVTEAFF. The CDR3 coding sequence is TGTGCCAGTAGCGGATCCCTTGTGACTGAAGCTTTCTTT.

CDR3 coding DNA: TGTGCCAGCAGCCCCCCTAGCACAGATACGCAGTATTTT. Protein product: CASSPPSTDTQYF. This chain joins TRBV13 and TRBJ2-3, with D unclear. Looked up from germline, CDR1 is PRHDT and CDR2 is FYEKMQ (reference sequence). V was pared by 5 bases and J by 0 bases, with 6 bases between. The CDR3 is made up of 13 amino acids.

CDR3 sequence (DNA): TGTGCCAGCAGCTCGGGGGGGGGCTGGGTCGAGACCCAGTACTTC. Translating gives CASSSGGGWVETQYF. The gene calls are TRBV5-8 and TRBJ2-5, with 8 bases identical to TRBD2. The germline V gene has CDR1 SGHTS and CDR2 YDEGEE. Trimming took 3 bases from V and 5 from J; bases not matched to a gene: 9. This CDR3 comprises 15 residues.

The chain employs TRBV4-2 and TRBJ1-5, with TRBD1 identical over 7 bases. The CDR3 spans 15 residues. The junction had 5 bases not matched to a gene; V was cut back by 0 bases and J by 6 bases. Looked up from germline, CDR1 is LGHNA and CDR2 is YNFKEQ. CDR3 sequence: CASSQEGQVVQPQHF. The CDR3 DNA reads as TGTGCCAGCAGCCAAGAAGGACAGGTAGTTCAGCCCCAGCATTTT.